The 20 T cell receptor beta chains below come from one sample, sequenced in a study of Ad26.COV2.S vaccination and SARS-CoV-2 variants. Treatment indicated: over 15 received Ad26.COV2.S at low or high dose, single or two shots; about 5 received placebo; per-sample allocation not given. Each sample was drawn 63 days after the first injection (of vaccine or placebo). Sequencing was performed with immunoSEQ multiplex PCR; in TCRdb, only in-frame clones are kept and a portion is missing. The sample contains about 350,000 clones, about 85% of which appear only once. The sequenced sample was peripheral blood, obtained in a trial of Ad26.COV2.S vaccine versus placebo. These receptors all stem from a person aged 18-65 years who received the Ad26.COV2.S COVID-19 vaccine or a placebo.

CDR3 residues: CASSGVAGGLDTQYF. The CDR3 DNA follows: TGTGCCAGCAGTGGAGTAGCGGGGGGGCTAGATACGCAGTATTTT. This rearrangement joins TRBV2 to TRBJ2-3; the match to TRBD2 covers 11 bases. Germline lookup yields CDR1 SNHLY and CDR2 FYNNEI. The CDR3 loop spans 15 amino acids. The V gene end was trimmed by 4 bases and the J gene end by 5 bases; junction bases not matched to a gene: 5.

This chain joins TRBV19 and TRBJ2-2; no firm D call. CDR1 LNHDA and CDR2 SQIVND come from the germline V gene (reference sequence). The length of the CDR3 is 16 residues. V shed 3 bases and J shed 5 bases, with 16 bases lying between them. The CDR3 sequence: CASSMGPGLGTGELFF. CDR3 DNA sequence: TGTGCCAGTAGTATGGGTCCCGGGCTTGGTACCGGGGAGCTGTTTTTT.

The rearrangement joins TRBV7-8 to TRBJ1-5; D is ambiguous. The CDR3 consists of 14 residues. Germline V gene sequence: CDR1 SGHVS, CDR2 FQNEAQ. Trimming left V 2 bases short and J 3 bases short, with 8 bases between. CDR3 region: CASSLRTDNQPQHF. DNA for the CDR3: TGTGCCAGCAGCTTACGGACGGACAATCAGCCCCAGCATTTT.

V and J are TRBV19 and TRBJ1-1; TRBD1 matches 7 bases. Trimming removed 7 bases from V and 4 bases from J; junction bases left unmatched: 9. Germline V gene lookup returns CDR1 LNHDA and CDR2 SQIVND (reference sequence). CDR3 size: 14 residues. As DNA, the CDR3 is TGTGCCAGTAAGGCACGGGACAGCGGCACTGAAGCTTTCTTT. It translates to CASKARDSGTEAFF.

The chain employs TRBV28 and TRBJ2-1; 7 bases align to TRBD2. CDR1 is MDHEN and CDR2 is SYDVKM in the germline V gene. The length of the CDR3 is 16 residues. Trimming removed 5 bases from V and 2 bases from J; junction bases left unmatched: 9. The CDR3, as DNA: TGTGCCAGCAGTCCTGGGACTACCGTTACCTACAATGAGCAGTTCTTC. Its protein is CASSPGTTVTYNEQFF.

The sample holds one count of this clone. The sample carries other DNA sequences with the same CDR3. CDR3 sequence (DNA): TGTGCCAGCAGCCAAAGCTCCTACGAGCAGTACTTC. It yields the protein CASSQSSYEQYF. The chain recombines TRBV3-1 (or the pseudogene TRBV3-2) with TRBJ2-7; no clear D gene. The V end lost 2 bases, the J end lost 0 bases, and 2 bases lay between the germline ends. The CDR3 consists of 12 residues. Germline V CDR1 and CDR2: LGHDT, YNNKEL (reference sequence).

The V gene is TRBV9, the J gene TRBJ2-1; 10 positions match TRBD2. The CDR3 extends over 15 amino acids. Trimming at V came to 3 bases and at J to 4 bases, leaving 4 bases not matched to a gene. Germline CDR1 reads SGDLS; CDR2 reads YYNGEE. The CDR3 DNA is TGTGCCAGCAGCGATTCGGGACTAGCGTACAATGAGCAGTTCTTC. Its translation: CASSDSGLAYNEQFF.

This chain uses TRBV2 with TRBJ2-5, with 8 bases lining up with TRBD2. Per germline, CDR1 SNHLY and CDR2 FYNNEI. The CDR3 extends over 15 amino acids. V lost 7 bases and J lost 5; bases outside the gene matches: 12. The CDR3 is CASNPETSAMETQYF. CDR3 nucleotide sequence: TGTGCCAGCAACCCCGAGACTAGCGCAATGGAGACCCAGTACTTC. The full variable domain, with the rest looked up from reference TRBV2 and TRBJ2-5, is EPEVTQTPSHQVTQMGQEVILRCVPISNHLYFYWYRQILGQKVEFLVSFYNNEISEKSEIFDDQFSVERPDGSNFTLKIRSTKLEDSAMYFCASNPETSAMETQYFGPGTRLLVL.

This chain joins TRBV7-9 and TRBJ2-1; no firm D call. Trimming stripped 3 bases from V and 7 bases from J, with 19 bases between. This CDR3 spans 16 amino acids. Germline V gene data show CDR1 as SEHNR and CDR2 as FQNEAQ (reference sequence). The DNA for the CDR3 is TGTGCCAGCAGCTTTGTTACGCCACCCCTCGGGAATGAGCAGTTCTTC. Translated, it gives CASSFVTPPLGNEQFF. The full variable domain, its missing parts supplied by reference TRBV7-9 and TRBJ2-1, is DTGVSQNPRHKITKRGQNVTFRCDPISEHNRLYWYRQTLGQGPEFLTYFQNEAQLEKSRLLSDRFSAERPKGSFSTLEIQRTEQGDSAMYLCASSFVTPPLGNEQFFGPGTRLTVL.

The genes are TRBV2 and TRBJ2-2; no firm D call. Deletions cut 4 bases from V and 5 bases from J, with 8 bases between. The length of the CDR3 is 13 residues. Germline lookup yields CDR1 SNHLY and CDR2 FYNNEI. CDR3 in DNA: TGTGCCAGCAGTGTTCCGAGGACCGGGGAGCTGTTTTTT. Translated: CASSVPRTGELFF.

This rearrangement joins TRBV7-5 to TRBJ1-1; TRBD1 was called by the table and not checked on the DNA. TRBV7-5 is a documented pseudogene. This CDR3 comprises 16 residues. This CDR3 is CARSLVDSQGSSEAFF. Here the CDR3 DNA reads TGTGCCAGAAGCTTAGTCGACAGTCAAGGATCGTCCGAAGCTTTCTTT.

This chain connects TRBV27 to TRBJ2-3, with D possibly TRBD2 on 6 matching bases. Trimming cost V 7 bases and J 2 bases, with 19 bases left between them. Germline CDR1 and CDR2: MNHEY and SMNVEV (reference sequence). The CDR3 loop spans 16 amino acids. In nucleotides, the CDR3 is TGTGCCAGCACCTCCTTTGGGGGGTCAAACACAGATACGCAGTATTTT. Its protein is CASTSFGGSNTDTQYF.

CDR3 DNA: TGCGCCAGCAGCTTCGGGCCCCCCCTCCAAGAGACCCAGTACTTC. Encoded protein: CASSFGPPLQETQYF. The chain couples TRBV5-1 to TRBJ2-5; no reliable D call. Germline V lookup: CDR1 SGHRS, CDR2 YFSETQ. The CDR3 sequence is 15 residues long. Trimming shortened V by 2 bases and J by 1 base, and 12 bases separated the two germline ends.

This sequence joins TRBV19 and TRBJ2-7, with D hard to call. CDR1 LNHDA and CDR2 SQIVND come from the germline V gene (reference sequence). This CDR3 region has 13 residues. The V and J ends lost 5 bases and 3 bases respectively, with 11 bases between them. This chain's CDR3 is CASSGVENYEQYF. CDR3 nucleotide sequence: TGTGCCAGTAGTGGGGTGGAGAACTACGAGCAGTACTTC.

V usage is TRBV18 and J usage is TRBJ2-7, with 8 bases matching TRBD2. Germline assignment: CDR1 KGHSH and CDR2 LQKENI. The CDR3 runs to 15 residues. Trimming took 3 bases from V and 4 from J; bases not matched to a gene: 8. This CDR3 reads CASSPDGLAEYEQYF. CDR3 bases: TGTGCCAGCTCACCGGACGGACTAGCAGAGTACGAGCAGTACTTC.

The rearrangement uses TRBV9 and TRBJ1-1; D remains ambiguous. The V gene's germline CDR1 is SGDLS and CDR2 YYNGEE. The CDR3 loop spans 16 amino acids. Trimming cost V 0 bases and J 0 bases, with 12 bases left between them. CDR3 sequence: CASSVVGVGMNTEAFF. In DNA form, the CDR3 reads TGTGCCAGCAGCGTAGTCGGGGTAGGAATGAACACTGAAGCTTTCTTT. The full variable domain, with the rest looked up from reference TRBV9 and TRBJ1-1, is DSGVTQTPKHLITATGQRVTLRCSPRSGDLSVYWYQQSLDQGLQFLIQYYNGEERAKGNILERFSAQQFPDLHSELNLSSLELGDSALYFCASSVVGVGMNTEAFFGQGTRLTVV.

CDR3 coding DNA: TGTGCCAGCAGCTTAGCCCCTGGGACAGGGGAGGTCATGGCAACTAATGAAAAACTGTTTTTT. This encodes CASSLAPGTGEVMATNEKLFF. The V and J genes are TRBV7-8 and TRBJ1-4; the match to TRBD1 covers 10 bases. The CDR3 extends over 21 amino acids. Germline V lookup: CDR1 SGHVS, CDR2 FQNEAQ. Trimming cost V 0 bases and J 0 bases; bases outside gene matches: 13.

The V gene is TRBV19, the J gene TRBJ2-6; no definite D call. The ends were cut back, 4 bases at V and 0 bases at J, with 10 bases in the middle. This CDR3 is 16 amino acids long. The germline CDR1 and CDR2 sequences are LNHDA and SQIVND (reference sequence). The CDR3 spells CASSTQTVSGANVLTF. The CDR3 region has the DNA TGTGCCAGTAGTACCCAAACAGTCTCTGGGGCCAACGTCCTGACTTTC.

This clone was seen just once. V gene TRBV19 combines with J gene TRBJ2-7, with no clear D. Germline CDR1 LNHDA, CDR2 SQIVND (reference sequence). The CDR3 extends over 14 amino acids. Trimming stripped 0 bases from V and 2 bases from J, with 8 bases between. The DNA for the CDR3 is TGTGCCAGTAGTATAGATGCCACAGCCTACGAGCAGTACTTC. Amino acid sequence: CASSIDATAYEQYF.

The V gene is TRBV4-1, the J gene TRBJ2-5, with 15 bases lining up with TRBD2. V lost 2 bases to trimming and J lost 5 bases; unmatched junction nucleotides: 9. The germline CDR1 and CDR2 sequences are MGHRA and YSYEKL. The CDR3 contains 18 residues. CDR3 region: CASSQIEGLAGGGETQYF. CDR3 sequence (DNA): TGCGCCAGCAGCCAAATAGAAGGACTAGCGGGAGGGGGTGAGACCCAGTACTTC.